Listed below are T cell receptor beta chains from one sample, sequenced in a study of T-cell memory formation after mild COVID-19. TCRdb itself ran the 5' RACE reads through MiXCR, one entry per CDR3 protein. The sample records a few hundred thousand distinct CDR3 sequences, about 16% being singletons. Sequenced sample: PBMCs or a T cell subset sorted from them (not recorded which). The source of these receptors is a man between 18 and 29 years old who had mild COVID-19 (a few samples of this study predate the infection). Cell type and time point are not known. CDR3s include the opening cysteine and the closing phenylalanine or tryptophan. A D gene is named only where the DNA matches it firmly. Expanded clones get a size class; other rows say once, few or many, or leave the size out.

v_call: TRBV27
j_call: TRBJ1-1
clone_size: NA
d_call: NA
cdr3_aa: CASSSGFWGTEAFF
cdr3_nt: TGTGCCAGCAGTTCAGGTTTTTGGGGGACTGAAGCTTTCTTT

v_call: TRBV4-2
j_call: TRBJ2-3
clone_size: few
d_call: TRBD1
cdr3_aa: CASSRRGQGAPDTQYF
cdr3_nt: TGTGCCAGCAGCCGGCGTGGACAGGGGGCCCCAGATACGCAGTATTTT

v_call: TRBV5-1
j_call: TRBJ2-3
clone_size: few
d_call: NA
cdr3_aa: CASSLAVVSTDTQYF
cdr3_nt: TGCGCCAGCAGCTTGGCCGTGGTCAGCACAGATACGCAGTATTTT

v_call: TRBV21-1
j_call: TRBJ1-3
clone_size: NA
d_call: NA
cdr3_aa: CASSTNSDRGYANTIYF
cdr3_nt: TGTGCCAGCAGCACTAATTCCGACAGGGGGTATGCGAACACCATATATTTT

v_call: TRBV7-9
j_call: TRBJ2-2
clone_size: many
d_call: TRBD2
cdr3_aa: CASSPQPSGGIGELFF
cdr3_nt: TGTGCCAGCAGCCCCCAGCCTAGCGGGGGAATCGGGGAGCTGTTTTTT

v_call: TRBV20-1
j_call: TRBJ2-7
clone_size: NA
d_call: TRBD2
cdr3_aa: CSARSGGSSYEQYF
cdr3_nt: TGCAGTGCTAGAAGCGGGGGTTCCTCCTACGAGCAGTACTTC

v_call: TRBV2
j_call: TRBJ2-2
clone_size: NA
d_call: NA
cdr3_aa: CASGQDYTGELFF
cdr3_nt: TGTGCCAGCGGGCAGGACTACACCGGGGAGCTGTTTTTT

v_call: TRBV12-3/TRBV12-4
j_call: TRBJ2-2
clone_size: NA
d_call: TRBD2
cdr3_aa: CASRVAGANTGELFF
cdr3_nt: TGTGCCAGCAGGGTAGCGGGCGCGAACACCGGGGAGCTGTTTTTT

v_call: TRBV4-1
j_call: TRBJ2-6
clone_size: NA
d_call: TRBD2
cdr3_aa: CASSQGPAGIRSGANVLTF
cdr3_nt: TGCGCCAGCAGCCAAGGGCCAGCGGGGATTCGCTCTGGGGCCAACGTCCTGACTTTC

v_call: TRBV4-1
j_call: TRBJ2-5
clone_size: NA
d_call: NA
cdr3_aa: CASSQVESAETQYF
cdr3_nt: TGCGCCAGCAGCCAAGTAGAGTCTGCAGAGACCCAGTACTTC

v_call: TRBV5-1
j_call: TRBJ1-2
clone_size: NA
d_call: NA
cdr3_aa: CASSLDARSDYGYTF
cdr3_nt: TGCGCCAGCAGCTTGGATGCCAGGAGCGACTATGGCTACACCTTC

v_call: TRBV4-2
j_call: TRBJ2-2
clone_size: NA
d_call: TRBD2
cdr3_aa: CASSQELAGGPTGELFF
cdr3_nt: TGTGCCAGCAGCCAAGAACTGGCGGGGGGTCCCACCGGGGAGCTGTTTTTT

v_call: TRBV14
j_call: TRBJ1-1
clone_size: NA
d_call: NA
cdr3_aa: CASSQDIGGGTEAFF
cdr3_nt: TGTGCCAGCAGCCAAGATATCGGGGGAGGGACTGAAGCTTTCTTT

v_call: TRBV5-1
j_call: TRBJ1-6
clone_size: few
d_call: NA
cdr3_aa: CASSLVYRSIGSPLHF
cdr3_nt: TGCGCCAGCAGCTTGGTGTACAGGAGCATAGGTTCACCCCTCCACTTT

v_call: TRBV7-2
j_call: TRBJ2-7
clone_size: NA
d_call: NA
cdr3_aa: CASSPSGNEQYF
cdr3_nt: TGTGCCAGCAGCCCCAGTGGCAATGAGCAGTACTTC

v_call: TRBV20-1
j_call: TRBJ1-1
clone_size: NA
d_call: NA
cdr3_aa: CSPRAGTRNTEAFF
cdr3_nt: TGCAGTCCCCGTGCAGGGACAAGGAACACTGAAGCTTTCTTT

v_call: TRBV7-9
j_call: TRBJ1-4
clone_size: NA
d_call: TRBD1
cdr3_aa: CASSSTSDRGGEKLFF
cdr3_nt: TGTGCCAGCAGCTCAACATCGGACAGGGGAGGTGAAAAACTGTTTTTT

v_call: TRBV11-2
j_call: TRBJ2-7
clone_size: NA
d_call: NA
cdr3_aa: CASSLDQVGVYEQYF
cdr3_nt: TGTGCCAGCAGCTTAGACCAGGTGGGAGTATACGAGCAGTACTTC

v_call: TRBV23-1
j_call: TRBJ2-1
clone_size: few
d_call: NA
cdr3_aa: CASSQSSWGAPYNEQFF
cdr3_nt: TGCGCCAGCAGTCAATCGAGTTGGGGGGCACCCTACAATGAGCAGTTCTTC

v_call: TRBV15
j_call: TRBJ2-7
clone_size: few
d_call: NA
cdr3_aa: CATSTLTSPPREQYF
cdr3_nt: TGTGCCACCAGCACCCTAACTAGCCCGCCTCGGGAGCAGTACTTC

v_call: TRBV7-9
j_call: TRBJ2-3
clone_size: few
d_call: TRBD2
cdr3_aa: CASSRHGLAGRVDTQYF
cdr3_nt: TGTGCCAGCAGCCGCCACGGACTAGCGGGGCGGGTAGATACGCAGTATTTT

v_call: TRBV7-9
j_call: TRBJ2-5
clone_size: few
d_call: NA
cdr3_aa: CASSFIGGQQETQYF
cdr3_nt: TGTGCCAGCAGCTTCATCGGGGGGCAGCAAGAGACCCAGTACTTC

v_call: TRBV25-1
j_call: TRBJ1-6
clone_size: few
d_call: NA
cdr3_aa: CASSVAGNSNSPLHF
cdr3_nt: TGTGCCAGCAGTGTAGCCGGGAACAGCAATTCACCCCTCCACTTT

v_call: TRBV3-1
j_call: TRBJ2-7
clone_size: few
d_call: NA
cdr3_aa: CASSQSVHEQYF
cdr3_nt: TGTGCCAGCAGCCAATCAGTCCACGAGCAGTACTTC

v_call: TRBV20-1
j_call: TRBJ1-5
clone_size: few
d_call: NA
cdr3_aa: CSAGEAGVQPQHF
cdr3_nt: TGCAGTGCTGGGGAGGCGGGGGTCCAGCCCCAGCATTTT

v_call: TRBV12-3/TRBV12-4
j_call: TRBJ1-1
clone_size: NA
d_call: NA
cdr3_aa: CASSLEGGRRAFF
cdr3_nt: TGTGCCAGCAGTTTAGAGGGGGGGCGCAGAGCTTTCTTT

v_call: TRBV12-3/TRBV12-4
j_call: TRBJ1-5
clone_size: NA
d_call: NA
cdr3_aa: CASSFSGGYSNQPQHF
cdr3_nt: TGTGCCAGCAGTTTCTCGGGGGGGTATAGCAATCAGCCCCAGCATTTT

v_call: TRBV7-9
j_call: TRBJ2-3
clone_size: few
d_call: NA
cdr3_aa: CASSLATAEDTQYF
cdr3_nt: TGTGCCAGCAGCTTAGCGACGGCGGAGGATACGCAGTATTTT

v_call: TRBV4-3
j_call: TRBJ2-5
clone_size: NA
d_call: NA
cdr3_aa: CASSQDGRGGETQYF
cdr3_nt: TGCGCCAGCAGCCAAGATGGCAGAGGAGGAGAGACCCAGTACTTC

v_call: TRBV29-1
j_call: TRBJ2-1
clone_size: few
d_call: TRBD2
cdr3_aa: CSADKRGDYNEQFF
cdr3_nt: TGCAGCGCGGACAAGCGGGGGGACTATAATGAGCAGTTCTTC

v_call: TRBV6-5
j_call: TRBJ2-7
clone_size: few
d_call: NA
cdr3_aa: CASSHTGQSYEQYF
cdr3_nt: TGTGCCAGCAGTCACACTGGACAATCCTACGAGCAGTACTTC

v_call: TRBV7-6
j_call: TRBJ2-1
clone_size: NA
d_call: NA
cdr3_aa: CASSLTSPWDNEQLF
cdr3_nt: TGTGCCAGCAGCTTAACATCGCCTTGGGACAATGAGCAGTTGTTC

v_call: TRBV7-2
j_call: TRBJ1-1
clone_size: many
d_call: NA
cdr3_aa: CASSRRDTFEAFF
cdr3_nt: TGTGCCAGCAGCCGACGGGACACCTTTGAAGCTTTCTTT

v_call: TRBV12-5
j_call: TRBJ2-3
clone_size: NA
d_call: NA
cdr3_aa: CASGTHDTQYF
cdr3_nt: TGTGCTAGTGGTACCCACGATACGCAGTATTTT

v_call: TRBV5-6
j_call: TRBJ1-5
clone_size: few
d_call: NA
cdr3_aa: CASSFQSVQPQHF
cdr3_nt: TGTGCCAGCAGCTTCCAATCAGTCCAGCCCCAGCATTTT

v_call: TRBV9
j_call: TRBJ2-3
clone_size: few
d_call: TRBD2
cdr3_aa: CASSPAGGGVLYF
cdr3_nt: TGTGCCAGCAGCCCAGCGGGGGGCGGGGTCCTGTATTTT

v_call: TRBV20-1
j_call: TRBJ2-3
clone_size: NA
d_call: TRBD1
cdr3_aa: CSARGVYVGGRTDTQYF
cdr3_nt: TGCAGTGCTAGAGGGGTTTATGTAGGGGGCAGGACAGATACGCAGTATTTT

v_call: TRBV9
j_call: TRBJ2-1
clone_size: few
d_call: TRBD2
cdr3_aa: CASSVALAGHNEQFF
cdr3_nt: TGTGCCAGCAGCGTAGCGCTAGCGGGGCACAATGAGCAGTTCTTC

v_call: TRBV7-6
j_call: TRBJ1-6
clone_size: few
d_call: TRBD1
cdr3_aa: CASSQTRDRRNSPLHF
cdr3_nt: TGTGCCAGCAGCCAGACACGGGACAGAAGAAATTCACCCCTCCACTTT

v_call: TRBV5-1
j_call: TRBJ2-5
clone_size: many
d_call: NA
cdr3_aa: CASSLGGGQETQYF
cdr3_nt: TGTGCCAGCAGCTTGGGAGGGGGCCAAGAGACCCAGTACTTC

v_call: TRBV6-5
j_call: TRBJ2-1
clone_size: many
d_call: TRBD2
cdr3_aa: CASSSSGHNNEQFF
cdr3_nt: TGTGCCAGCAGCTCTAGCGGGCATAACAATGAGCAGTTCTTC

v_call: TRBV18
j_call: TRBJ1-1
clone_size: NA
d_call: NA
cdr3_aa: CASSQGEDTEAFF
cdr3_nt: TGTGCCAGCTCACAGGGGGAGGACACTGAAGCTTTCTTT

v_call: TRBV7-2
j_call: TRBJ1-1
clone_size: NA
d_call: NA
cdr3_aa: CASSPLRGNGEAFF
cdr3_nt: TGTGCCAGCAGCCCCCTTAGGGGAAACGGTGAAGCTTTCTTT

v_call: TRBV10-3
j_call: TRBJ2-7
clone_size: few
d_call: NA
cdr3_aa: CAISEGWQGSGEQYF
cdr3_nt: TGTGCCATCAGTGAGGGATGGCAGGGATCAGGCGAGCAGTACTTC